A selection of T cell receptor beta chains follows, all from one sample in a study of Ad26.COV2.S vaccination and SARS-CoV-2 variants. Assay used: immunoSEQ multiplex PCR; TCRdb lists only in-frame clones, some missing. The data hold about 350,000 clones, with around 83% observed a single time. Sequenced here: peripheral blood, sampled in a trial of Ad26.COV2.S vaccine versus placebo. Source of these receptors: a person aged 18-60 years who received the Ad26.COV2.S COVID-19 vaccine or a placebo. The CDR3 runs from the conserved cysteine through the conserved F or W. A D gene is named only where the DNA matches it firmly. Clone size appears in some rows only: once, few, many, or a class for an expanded clone.

>once|TRBJ2-7|TRBD2|TRBV5-8
TGTGCCAGCAGCTCGGGACTATACATCCCCTGGGAGCAGTACTTC
CASSSGLYIPWEQYF
>.|TRBJ2-7|TRBD1|TRBV28
TGTGCCAGCGCCGAAACAGGGGCGCGGTACGAGCAGTACTTC
CASAETGARYEQYF
>.|TRBJ1-6|.|TRBV18
TGTGCCAGCTCACCGGACAGCTCCTATAATTCACCCCTCCACTTT
CASSPDSSYNSPLHF
>.|TRBJ2-3|.|TRBV7-2
TGTGCCAGCAGCTTAGCCTTGCGTGCAGATACGCAGTATTTT
CASSLALRADTQYF
>.|TRBJ1-2|.|TRBV9
TGTGCCAGCAGCGAAAAGGGGCAGGGGCTGAACTATGGCTACACCTTC
CASSEKGQGLNYGYTF
>.|TRBJ2-3|TRBD2|TRBV9
TGTGCCAGCAGCGTAACTAGCGGGAGGGCATCAGATACGCAGTATTTT
CASSVTSGRASDTQYF
>.|TRBJ2-2|.|TRBV29-1
TGCAGCGTTAGACAGACGAGCGTCGGGGAGCTGTTTTTT
CSVRQTSVGELFF
>.|TRBJ2-5|.|TRBV11-2
TGTGCCAGCAGCTTAGATTGGAAGGCCTGGGGGGAGACCCAGTACTTC
CASSLDWKAWGETQYF
>.|TRBJ2-1|TRBD2|TRBV9
TGTGCCAGCAGCACCCGACTAGCGGGGGGGCCGCGTGAGCAGTTCTTC
CASSTRLAGGPREQFF
>.|TRBJ2-1|TRBD1|TRBV6-6
TGTGCCAGCAGTTACTCGATCCAGGGGGCGCAGTTCTTC
CASSYSIQGAQFF
>.|TRBJ1-5|.|TRBV28
TGTGCCAGCAGTTCAACAGGGAACAATCAGCCCCAGCATTTT
CASSSTGNNQPQHF
>.|TRBJ2-4|TRBD1|TRBV5-4
TGTGCCAGCAGCCCCCGACAGGGGGCTGACATTCAGTACTTC
CASSPRQGADIQYF
>.|TRBJ1-6|TRBD1|TRBV3-1/TRBV3-2
TGTGCCAGCAGCCAAGTCGGACAGGGTAGTTCACCCCTCCACTTT
CASSQVGQGSSPLHF
>.|TRBJ1-6|.|TRBV20-1
TGCAGTGCTAGTCGCCAGGTCGAGAGTTCACCCCTCCACTTT
CSASRQVESSPLHF
>.|TRBJ2-3|TRBD2|TRBV4-1
TGCGCCAGCACAAAACTCGGACTAGCTGGGGATACGCAGTATTTT
CASTKLGLAGDTQYF
>.|TRBJ2-2|.|TRBV5-1
TGCGCCAGCAGCTTGGTACGGGGGCTGAACACCGGGGAGCTGTTTTTT
CASSLVRGLNTGELFF
>.|TRBJ1-2|.|TRBV7-9
TGTGCCAGCAGCTTGGGCCAGGGCTATGGCTACACCTTC
CASSLGQGYGYTF
>.|TRBJ1-2|TRBD1|TRBV19
TGTGCCAGTAGGGGACAGGGAAGTGGCTACACCTTC
CASRGQGSGYTF
>.|TRBJ2-1|.|TRBV5-1
TGCGCCAGCGGGCCTCGACCAGGGTACAATGAGCAGTTCTTC
CASGPRPGYNEQFF
>.|TRBJ2-5|.|TRBV18
TGTGCCAGCTCAGCTGCGGGACAGATTATGACCCAGTACTTC
CASSAAGQIMTQYF
>.|TRBJ2-3|.|TRBV6-5
TGTGCCAGCAGTCCCCCGGGCACAGATACGCAGTATTTT
CASSPPGTDTQYF
>.|TRBJ2-3|TRBD2|TRBV14
TGTGCCAGCAGCCACTTGACTAGCGGGAGCACAGATACGCAGTATTTT
CASSHLTSGSTDTQYF
>.|TRBJ2-7|.|TRBV19
TGTGCCAGTAGTATAGGCTGGGCCGCGTTGTACGAGCAGTACTTC
CASSIGWAALYEQYF
>.|TRBJ1-1|.|TRBV10-3
TGTGCCATCAGTGAATCGCGGCCGACTGAAGCTTTCTTT
CAISESRPTEAFF
>.|TRBJ2-7|.|TRBV11-2
TGTGCCAGCAGCTTCCTCGGAGAGAACGAGCAGTACTTC
CASSFLGENEQYF
>.|TRBJ2-3|.|TRBV19
TGTGCCAGTAGTAAGGGACACCTTACAGATACGCAGTATTTT
CASSKGHLTDTQYF
>once|TRBJ2-3|TRBD1|TRBV14
TGTGCCAGCAGCCAGGGGACAGTTACTAGCACAGATACGCAGTATTTT
CASSQGTVTSTDTQYF
>.|TRBJ1-1|.|TRBV10-1
TGCGCCAGCAGTACCACGAGAGAAGCCTCGAGAGCTTTCTTT
CASSTTREASRAFF
>.|TRBJ2-1|TRBD2|TRBV9
TGTGCCAGCAGCGTGGGACTAGCACCCCTCCCGGTGTCCTACAATGAGCAGTTCTTC
CASSVGLAPLPVSYNEQFF
>.|TRBJ1-5|.|TRBV5-5
TGTGCCAGCAGCCTTGTGGCGGCGAATCAGCCCCAGCATTTT
CASSLVAANQPQHF
>.|TRBJ1-4|.|TRBV5-1
TGCGCCAGCAGCTTGGAGGGCAGGAGGGCACTCACCTTTAATGAAAAACTGTTTTTT
CASSLEGRRALTFNEKLFF
>.|TRBJ2-3|TRBD2|TRBV11-2
TGTGCCAGCAGGCTGTCGGGGGGGCGGGCCACAGATACGCAGTATTTT
CASRLSGGRATDTQYF
>.|TRBJ2-1|TRBD2|TRBV5-4
TGTGCCAGCAGCTTGGGCCAGCGGGGGTACAATGAGCAGTTCTTC
CASSLGQRGYNEQFF
>.|TRBJ2-3|TRBD2|TRBV10-3
TGTGCCATCAATAGCGGGGGCCGCACAGATACGCAGTATTTT
CAINSGGRTDTQYF
>few|TRBJ1-5|.|TRBV5-6
TGTGCCAGCAGCCGACAAACGCACACCAATCAGCCCCAGCATTTT
CASSRQTHTNQPQHF
>once|TRBJ1-3|TRBD1|TRBV28
TGTGCCAGCAGAGGACAGGGATCTGGAAACACCATATATTTT
CASRGQGSGNTIYF
>.|TRBJ2-5|TRBD1|TRBV11-2
TGTGCCAGCAGCTTGAACCTTGGGACAGCTCAAGAGACCCAGTACTTC
CASSLNLGTAQETQYF
>.|TRBJ2-1|.|TRBV18
TGTGCCAGCTCATCCCAGGCCGGGGCCAACAATGAGCAGTTCTTC
CASSSQAGANNEQFF
>.|TRBJ2-3|TRBD1|TRBV7-9
TGTGCCAGCAGCTTGTTCACAGGGGAAGATACGCAGTATTTT
CASSLFTGEDTQYF
>.|TRBJ2-6|.|TRBV28
TGTGCCAGCAGGTGGGCCAGCTTCGCGGGGGCCAACGTCCTGACTTTC
CASRWASFAGANVLTF
>.|TRBJ2-2|TRBD1|TRBV10-3
TGTGCCATCAGTGGACGACCGGGACAGGACAACACCGGGGAGCTGTTTTTT
CAISGRPGQDNTGELFF
>.|TRBJ2-5|.|TRBV7-2
TGTGCCAGCAGCCCCGAGCGGAAAGAGACCCAGTACTTC
CASSPERKETQYF
>.|TRBJ2-1|.|TRBV7-7
TGTGCTAGCAGCTTAGCCCTAGACAGTTACAATGAGCAGTTCTTC
CASSLALDSYNEQFF
>.|TRBJ1-6|.|TRBV5-6
TGTGCCAGCAGCTTGGCCCTGAGTAGGGGGAGCGGTTCACCCCTCCACTTT
CASSLALSRGSGSPLHF
>.|TRBJ2-2|.|TRBV27
TGTGCCAGCAGTTTAGCAAACACCGGGGAGCTGTTTTTT
CASSLANTGELFF